The clone carrying this T cell receptor beta chain has only one observation. The data originate from a study of patients and donors after allogeneic stem cell transplantation. TCRdb re-derived calls from the RT-PCR reads in MiXCR, one entry per CDR3 protein. Of fewer than 25,000 distinct CDR3 sequences listed, less than 45% were seen once; the top ten hold around 72%. The CDR3 is 14 amino acids. V was trimmed by 3 bases and J by 3 bases, leaving 11 bases between them. The germline CDR1 and CDR2 sequences are SGHTA and FQGNSA. The sequenced sample consisted of blood, either unsorted or a sorted T cell fraction (not recorded which). The receptor's source is a human donor who was either an allogeneic HSCT recipient or a stem cell or donor lymphocyte infusion donor (not recorded which). It is not recorded whose cells these are; they may come from a transplant donor. The chain carries TRBV7-2 and TRBJ1-1, with D possibly being TRBD1 (5 bases). CDR3 DNA: TGTGCCAGCAGCTTTGAGGGGTTCGACACTGAAGCTTTCTTT. Translation gives CASSFEGFDTEAFF.